A single sample gave rise to the 31 T cell receptor beta chains below, sequenced in a study of identical twins. A single record per CDR3 protein comes from TCRdb applying MiXCR to the 5' RACE reads. This sample has around 650,000 distinct CDR3 sequences; 7% to 7.5% occur once, and the top ten carry around 1.6%. The same data also contributed to another study, on yellow fever vaccine responses in identical twins.

Sequences were obtained from PBMCs. These receptors came from a woman under 30 in good health.

V gene TRBV3-1 combines with J gene TRBJ2-2; 9 nucleotides match TRBD1. This CDR3 region has 16 residues. Germline lookup yields CDR1 LGHDT and CDR2 YNNKEL (reference sequence). With V trimmed by 5 bases and J by 4 bases, 8 bases remained unmatched. As DNA, the CDR3 is TGTGCCAGCAGCTTACAGGGGGCGGTTCGCACCGGGGAGCTGTTTTTT. This translates into CASSLQGAVRTGELFF.

This clonotype was counted a few times. V gene TRBV7-2 combines with J gene TRBJ1-1; D remains ambiguous. CDR1 is SGHTA and CDR2 is FQGNSA in the germline V gene. V shed 5 bases and J shed 6 bases, with 10 bases lying between them. The CDR3 is 12 amino acids. CDR3 protein: CASSPDWAEAFF. The DNA of the CDR3 is TGTGCCAGCAGCCCGGACTGGGCTGAAGCTTTCTTT.

There are a few counts of this clonotype. CDR3 nucleotide sequence: TGTGCCAGCAGCCAATTTCACAGGGAGTCGGAGACCCAGTACTTC. This codes for CASSQFHRESETQYF. The rearrangement joins TRBV3-1 to TRBJ2-5, with D perhaps matching TRBD1 (6 bases). The germline V gene encodes CDR1 LGHDT and CDR2 YNNKEL (reference sequence). This CDR3 spans 15 amino acids. Trimming took 2 bases from V and 5 from J, leaving 15 bases between them.

This clonotype was counted at least ten times. The rearrangement joins TRBV12-3 or TRBV12-4 to TRBJ2-2; TRBD1 matches 8 bases. With 8 bases clipped from V and 5 bases from J, the junction kept 7 bases outside the gene matches. This CDR3 has 14 residues. CDR3 bases: TGTGCCAGCGCCCCAGGGGGCTGGACCGGGGAGCTGTTTTTT. It specifies CASAPGGWTGELFF.

The chain carries TRBV7-8 and TRBJ2-7; 7 nucleotides line up with TRBD1. Germline lookup yields CDR1 SGHVS and CDR2 FQNEAQ. The ends lost 4 bases at V and 9 bases at J; junction bases unmatched: 9. CDR3 length: 13 amino acids. This chain's CDR3 is CASSSYGTVRQYF. CDR3 nucleotide sequence: TGTGCCAGCAGCTCGTACGGGACAGTACGGCAGTACTTC.

This clonotype turned up a few times. The chain recombines TRBV7-6 with TRBJ2-1; D is undetermined. The germline V gene encodes CDR1 SGHVS and CDR2 FNYEAQ. V lost 6 bases and J lost 0, with 15 bases in between. This CDR3 is built from 16 residues. The CDR3 nucleotides are TGTGCCAGCAGTTTCAGATCCTCCAGCTCCTACAATGAGCAGTTCTTC. Its protein is CASSFRSSSSYNEQFF. Complete variable domain (other parts from reference TRBV7-6 and TRBJ2-1): GAGVSQSPRYKVTKRGQDVALRCDPISGHVSLYWYRQALGQGPEFLTYFNYEAQQDKSGLPNDRFSAERPEGSISTLTIQRTEQRDSAMYRCASSFRSSSSYNEQFFGPGTRLTVL.

The chain has TRBV20-1 and TRBJ2-1; D remains unclear. Between the trimmed V and J ends, which lost 6 bases and 8 bases, there was a span of 14 bases. Germline CDR1 and CDR2: DFQATT and SNEGSKA (reference sequence). This CDR3 has 12 amino acids. Here the CDR3 DNA reads TGCAGTGCAAACCACAATCTAGATGAGCAGTTCTTC. Protein sequence: CSANHNLDEQFF.

The chain is built from TRBV20-1 and TRBJ1-2, with D possibly matching TRBD1 (5 bases). In germline, CDR1 is DFQATT, CDR2 SNEGSKA (reference sequence). The V end was cut by 3 bases, the J end by 2 bases, with 10 bases between. The CDR3 contains 13 residues. DNA of the CDR3: TGCAGTGCTAGTAAGGGGACCAACTATGGCTACACCTTC. Encoded protein: CSASKGTNYGYTF.

The chain uses TRBV20-1 and TRBJ2-5; D unresolved. CDR1 is DFQATT and CDR2 is SNEGSKA in the germline V gene (reference sequence). V shed 0 bases and J shed 5 bases, with 7 bases lying between them. This CDR3 has 12 residues. In DNA form, the CDR3 reads TGCAGTGCTAGAGATAATACCGAGACCCAGTACTTC. This gives the protein CSARDNTETQYF.

This clonotype was recorded many times. This chain links TRBV12-3 or TRBV12-4 with TRBJ1-3; D is unresolved. V gave up 8 bases and J gave up 7 bases, with 6 bases separating them. The CDR3 loop spans 10 amino acids. Here the CDR3 DNA reads TGTGCCAGCGGTTCGAACACCATATATTTT. Translation: CASGSNTIYF.

This chain joins TRBV12-5 and TRBJ2-2; 9 bases match TRBD1. CDR1 is LGHNT and CDR2 is FRNRAP in the germline V gene. V lost 2 bases, J lost 1 base, and 17 bases stayed unmatched. There are 21 residues in the CDR3. This CDR3 is CASGLQPGTGTILQNTGELFF. The CDR3 nucleotides read TGTGCTAGTGGTTTGCAACCCGGGACAGGGACTATTCTCCAGAACACCGGGGAGCTGTTTTTT.

Only a few counts were recorded for this clonotype. The chain uses TRBV5-1 and TRBJ2-5; D is ambiguous. The V gene's germline CDR1 is SGHRS and CDR2 YFSETQ. Trimming shortened V by 0 bases and J by 1 base, and 7 bases separated the two germline ends. The CDR3 consists of 14 residues. CDR3 in DNA: TGCGCCAGCAGCTTGGGATCGGCCCAAGAGACCCAGTACTTC. It specifies CASSLGSAQETQYF.

The sample holds a few counts of this clonotype. The chain joins TRBV28 to TRBJ2-3; D may correspond to TRBD1 or TRBD2 (5 bases each). V was cut by 6 bases and J by 5 bases, with 15 bases left in between. Germline loops: CDR1 MDHEN, CDR2 SYDVKM. The length of the CDR3 is 14 residues. The CDR3 here is CASRGGTAGDTQYF. For the CDR3, the DNA is TGTGCCAGCAGGGGTGGGACCGCGGGAGATACGCAGTATTTT.

The rearrangement uses TRBV19 and TRBJ1-1; D may be TRBD1 (5 bases). Looked up from germline, CDR1 is LNHDA and CDR2 is SQIVND (reference sequence). Trimming took off 3 bases at V and 5 bases at J, with 16 bases between the two ends. The CDR3 length is 15 residues. The CDR3 DNA reads as TGTGCCAGTAGTATGTTGACAGCTCAACATACTGAAGCTTTCTTT. This codes for CASSMLTAQHTEAFF.

This chain uses TRBV5-1 with TRBJ1-6; D gene unclear. The V and J ends lost 0 bases and 6 bases respectively, with 16 bases between them. The CDR3 runs 17 residues. Per germline, CDR1 SGHRS and CDR2 YFSETQ. The CDR3 coding sequence is TGCGCCAGCAGCTTGGGAGTCCCAACGGATCTTAATTCACCCCTCCACTTT. Its translation: CASSLGVPTDLNSPLHF.

This clonotype has just a few counts. The rearrangement links TRBV7-8 to TRBJ2-7; TRBD2 might be the D (6 bases). Germline CDR1 and CDR2: SGHVS and FQNEAQ. The V end was cut by 3 bases, the J end by 7 bases, with 13 bases between. This CDR3 has 13 amino acids. CDR3 sequence reads: CASSFGPRGEQYV. For the CDR3, the DNA is TGTGCCAGCAGCTTCGGACCCCGGGGGGAGCAGTACGTC.

This clonotype occurred many times. The chain recombines TRBV3-1 with TRBJ2-2; D uncertain. The CDR3 is made up of 15 amino acids. CDR1 is LGHDT, CDR2 YNNKEL, per germline (reference sequence). V was trimmed by 2 bases and J by 4 bases, leaving 11 bases between them. Here the CDR3 DNA reads TGTGCCAGCAGCCAATTGAGGACCCTCACCGGGGAGCTGTTTTTT. Translating it yields CASSQLRTLTGELFF.

This clonotype turned up a few times. The J gene is TRBJ1-2, the V gene TRBV6-5; D remains ambiguous. This CDR3 is built from 15 residues. Germline CDR1 MNHEY, CDR2 SVGAGI. Trimming took 2 bases from V and 6 from J, leaving 16 bases between them. The CDR3 spells CASSYLTRQRNGYTF. Written as DNA, the CDR3 is TGTGCCAGCAGTTACCTAACACGCCAAAGGAATGGCTACACCTTC.

The chain employs TRBV6-1 and TRBJ2-3; TRBD1 or TRBD2 may be the D gene (5 bases each). V lost 7 bases to trimming and J lost 5 bases, with 25 bases between them. Germline V gene data show CDR1 as MNHNS and CDR2 as SASEGT. CDR3 length equals 17 residues. The CDR3 loop is CASTSAGAGIARDTQYF. Written as DNA, the CDR3 is TGTGCCAGCACCTCCGCCGGGGCCGGGATTGCGAGAGATACGCAGTATTTT.

This clonotype was detected many times. The chain links TRBV10-2 to TRBJ2-7, with 8 bases fitting TRBD2. Germline CDR1 WSHSY, CDR2 SAAADI. This CDR3 spans 12 amino acids. V shed 8 bases and J 7 bases; nucleotides not matched to a gene: 7. The CDR3 reads CASGAGVGEQYF. The CDR3 bases are TGCGCCAGCGGAGCGGGAGTAGGTGAGCAGTACTTC.

This rearrangement joins TRBV4-1 to TRBJ2-1, with D perhaps given as TRBD1 or TRBD2 (5 bases each). Per germline, CDR1 MGHRA and CDR2 YSYEKL. V lost 1 base and J 0 bases, leaving 10 bases between the germline ends. The length of the CDR3 is 16 residues. CDR3 protein: CASSQGGSPSYNEQFF. The CDR3, as DNA: TGCGCCAGCAGCCAAGGGGGGTCGCCCTCCTACAATGAGCAGTTCTTC.

This clonotype was found many times. The CDR3 DNA reads TGTGCCAGCAGAGCCGCCCCAATGGAGCAGTTCTTC. Encoded protein: CASRAAPMEQFF. The chain employs TRBV2 and TRBJ2-1; no firm D call. The CDR3 sequence is 12 residues long. The V gene lost 6 bases and the J gene lost 10 bases, with 13 bases spanning the gap. Germline-derived CDR1 and CDR2 are SNHLY and FYNNEI.

This clonotype was counted between two and nine times. The V call is TRBV28, the J call TRBJ2-2, with 10 bases that match TRBD2. Losses at the gene ends were 4 bases for V and 0 bases for J; bases not matched to a gene: 5. The CDR3 has 17 amino acids. Germline-derived CDR1 and CDR2 are MDHEN and SYDVKM. CDR3 DNA: TGTGCCAGCAGTTATGGACTAGCGGATGCGAACACCGGGGAGCTGTTTTTT. This translates into CASSYGLADANTGELFF.

This clonotype has at least ten counts. The chain combines TRBV3-1 with TRBJ2-1; the D call may be TRBD1 or TRBD2 (5 bases each). Trimming cost V 5 bases and J 11 bases, with 13 bases left between them. The CDR3 is 12 residues long. The germline gives CDR1 LGHDT, CDR2 YNNKEL (reference sequence). CDR3 DNA: TGTGCCAGCAGCGAAGGTGGGGGAAAGCAGTTCTTC. This translates into CASSEGGGKQFF.

This clonotype was seen at least ten times. This rearrangement joins TRBV11-2 to TRBJ2-1; D gene ambiguous. Trimming cost V 0 bases and J 9 bases, with 12 bases left between them. The CDR3 has 14 amino acids. In germline, CDR1 is SGHAT, CDR2 FQNNGV. The CDR3 here is CASSLEGSFVEQFF. For the CDR3, the DNA is TGTGCCAGCAGCTTAGAGGGTAGTTTCGTTGAGCAGTTCTTC.

This clonotype was counted between two and nine times. V is TRBV5-1 and J is TRBJ2-3; D might be TRBD2 (6 bases). In germline, CDR1 is SGHRS, CDR2 YFSETQ. V lost 4 bases and J lost 1, with 16 bases in between. The CDR3 totals 16 residues. The CDR3 DNA follows: TGCGCCAGCAGCCTGGACTATAGCGGAGGCACAGATACGCAGTATTTT. Residues: CASSLDYSGGTDTQYF.

CDR3: CASSGGRAQPQHF. The DNA of the CDR3 is TGTGCCAGCAGTGGAGGGAGGGCTCAGCCCCAGCATTTT. The gene calls are TRBV12-3 or TRBV12-4 and TRBJ1-5; no clear D gene. This CDR3 spans 13 amino acids. The V gene lost 5 bases and the J gene lost 6 bases, with 11 bases spanning the gap.

This clonotype occurred a few times. This chain's CDR3 is CASSSPGRAASSGANVLTF. The CDR3 DNA reads TGTGCCAGCAGTTCTCCGGGGAGGGCAGCCAGCTCTGGGGCCAACGTCCTGACTTTC. This rearrangement joins TRBV12-3 or TRBV12-4 to TRBJ2-6, with 7 bases that match TRBD2. The CDR3 loop spans 19 amino acids. J was trimmed by 0 bases and V by 4 bases; bases with no gene match: 12.

The table lists this clonotype with a few counts. This sequence joins TRBV5-1 and TRBJ2-1, with 8 bases fitting TRBD1. This CDR3 is 14 amino acids long. The germline V gene encodes CDR1 SGHRS and CDR2 YFSETQ. Trimming took 4 bases from V and 4 from J; bases not matched to a gene: 4. The CDR3 region is CASSPGQVYNEQFF. CDR3 DNA sequence: TGCGCCAGCAGCCCGGGACAGGTGTACAATGAGCAGTTCTTC.

This clonotype was detected only a few times. This chain connects TRBV10-3 to TRBJ2-7, with TRBD2 identical over 7 bases. Trimming removed 10 bases from V and 0 bases from J; junction bases left unmatched: 15. The V gene's germline CDR1 is ENHRY and CDR2 SYGVKD. There are 16 residues in the CDR3. DNA for the CDR3: TGTGCCACTTCCACAACCCCTAGCGGAGGCTCCTACGAGCAGTACTTC. Protein: CATSTTPSGGSYEQYF.

This clonotype was counted ten times or more. The V call is TRBV28, the J call TRBJ2-1, with TRBD2 matching 13 bases. Germline CDR1 and CDR2: MDHEN and SYDVKM. The CDR3 is 17 amino acids. V lost 5 bases and J lost 10; bases outside the gene matches: 14. For the CDR3, the DNA is TGTGCCAGCAGTCCCACGACTAGCGGGGGGCCACTTGAGGAGCAGTTCTTC. It yields the protein CASSPTTSGGPLEEQFF. The variable domain in full, with the rest retrieved from reference TRBV28 and TRBJ2-1, is DVKVTQSSRYLVKRTGEKVFLECVQDMDHENMFWYRQDPGLGLRLIYFSYDVKMKEKGDIPEGYSVSREKKERFSLILESASTNQTSMYLCASSPTTSGGPLEEQFFGPGTRLTVL.